Presented here are 30 T cell receptor beta chains from one specimen sequenced in a study of human T cells and chemical hapten exposure. Described time point: patch test 1, 2 weeks after DPC sensitization. Treatment indicated: therapeutic diphenylcyclopropenone sensitization with weekly scalp DPC. TCRdb redid the calling of the RACE reads with MiXCR, one entry per CDR3 protein. This table holds around 99,000 distinct CDR3 sequences, under 15% found once. The input for sequencing was whole blood, taken in connection with sensitization to the hapten diphenylcyclopropenone (DPC). These receptor sequences come from a woman aged 40 to 50 with alopecia areata. Some clones in this sample may be carry-over from other donors' samples.

This clonotype was detected only a few times. This chain links TRBV5-5 with TRBJ1-1, with 9 bases aligning to TRBD1. This CDR3 comprises 16 residues. Germline CDR1 reads SGHKS; CDR2 reads YYEKEE (reference sequence). V trimming: 3 bases; J trimming: 0 bases; junction bases outside the gene matches: 6. The CDR3 here is CASSSGTGFLNTEAFF. In nucleotides, the CDR3 is TGTGCCAGCAGCTCCGGGACAGGGTTCCTGAACACTGAAGCTTTCTTT.

This clonotype turned up a few times. This chain links TRBV6-2 or TRBV6-3 with TRBJ2-7; 8 positions agree with TRBD2. Germline values: CDR1 MNHEY, CDR2 SVGEGT. The V segment lost 5 bases and the J segment 5 bases; nucleotides outside the gene matches: 11. This CDR3 comprises 15 residues. The CDR3, as DNA: TGTGCCAGCAGTCCCCATTACGGCGGGAGGAACGAGCAGTACTTC. Encoded protein: CASSPHYGGRNEQYF.

There are a few counts of this clonotype. The chain carries TRBV3-1 and TRBJ2-3, with a possible D match to TRBD1 (5 bases). This CDR3 region has 14 residues. CDR1 is LGHDT, CDR2 YNNKEL, per germline (reference sequence). Between the trimmed V and J ends, which lost 4 bases and 4 bases, there was a span of 12 bases. The DNA of the CDR3 is TGTGCCAGCAGCCCTCCTGCAGGGTCAGATACGCAGTATTTT. This encodes CASSPPAGSDTQYF.

The genes are TRBV7-9 and TRBJ2-7; possible D gene TRBD2, 6 bases. Trimming stripped 4 bases from V and 6 bases from J, with 19 bases between. The germline CDR1 and CDR2 sequences are SEHNR and FQNEAQ (reference sequence). The CDR3 covers 15 residues. CDR3: CASSYTGTQGGEQYF. The DNA for the CDR3 is TGTGCCAGCAGCTACACCGGGACTCAAGGAGGCGAGCAGTACTTC.

This clonotype turned up a few times. The chain is built from TRBV10-2 and TRBJ2-3; D call uncertain. V lost 7 bases and J lost 5, with 25 bases in between. CDR1 is WSHSY, CDR2 SAAADI, per germline. The CDR3 is 17 residues long. This CDR3 reads CASKKEAADPLGDTQYF. DNA for the CDR3: TGCGCCAGCAAGAAGGAAGCCGCAGATCCCCTTGGAGATACGCAGTATTTT.

V usage is TRBV19 and J usage is TRBJ2-5; possible D gene TRBD1, 6 bases. Trimming stripped 1 base from V and 4 bases from J, with 10 bases between. CDR3 length: 14 amino acids. The germline V gene has CDR1 LNHDA and CDR2 SQIVND (reference sequence). The CDR3 spells CASSIGGRGETQYF. As DNA, the CDR3 is TGTGCCAGTAGTATAGGGGGCAGGGGAGAGACCCAGTACTTC.

There are a few counts of this clonotype. The chain recombines TRBV2 with TRBJ2-7; 7 bases map to TRBD2. The germline CDR1 and CDR2 sequences are SNHLY and FYNNEI. The V segment lost 4 bases and the J segment 3 bases; nucleotides outside the gene matches: 3. This CDR3 contains 13 residues. The CDR3 loop is CASSASGYYEQYF. The CDR3 nucleotides read TGTGCCAGCAGTGCTAGCGGTTACTACGAGCAGTACTTC.

This clonotype was recorded a few times. The chain has TRBV28 and TRBJ2-3; 7 bases agree with TRBD1. The germline V gene encodes CDR1 MDHEN and CDR2 SYDVKM. V was pared by 6 bases and J by 9 bases, with 9 bases of the junction left unmatched. The CDR3 covers 13 residues. The CDR3 protein is CASRQGQAGTQYF. DNA of the CDR3: TGTGCCAGCAGACAAGGACAGGCGGGCACGCAGTATTTT.

This clonotype was picked up a small number of times. The rearrangement links TRBV24-1 to TRBJ2-5; TRBD2 matches at 12 bases. Germline V gene lookup returns CDR1 KGHDR and CDR2 SFDVKD. J was trimmed by 2 bases and V by 10 bases; bases with no gene match: 4. The CDR3 is 14 residues long. For the CDR3, the DNA is TGTGCCACTGGAGGACTAGCGGGGCAAGAGACCCAGTACTTC. It codes for CATGGLAGQETQYF.

The chain combines TRBV11-2 with TRBJ2-2; TRBD2 agrees at 9 bases. The V segment lost 3 bases and the J segment 2 bases; nucleotides outside the gene matches: 10. This CDR3 is built from 18 residues. The germline gives CDR1 SGHAT, CDR2 FQNNGV. The CDR3, as DNA: TGTGCCAGCAGCTTCGGCTATAGACTAGCGGCAAACACCGGGGAGCTGTTTTTT. Protein sequence: CASSFGYRLAANTGELFF.

This clonotype occurred a few times. V is TRBV27 and J is TRBJ2-7; possibly TRBD2 for D (5 bases). The V gene's germline CDR1 is MNHEY and CDR2 SMNVEV (reference sequence). CDR3 length equals 13 residues. V dropped 0 bases and J dropped 7 bases, with 10 bases sitting between them. CDR3: CASSLSRGLEQYF. CDR3 nucleotides: TGTGCCAGCAGTTTATCGAGAGGGTTGGAGCAGTACTTC.

J is TRBJ1-4 and V is TRBV3-1, with 7 bases matching TRBD1. The CDR3 spans 13 residues. CDR1 is LGHDT and CDR2 is YNNKEL in the germline V gene (reference sequence). Trimming removed 5 bases from V and 6 bases from J; junction bases left unmatched: 3. The CDR3 DNA reads TGTGCCAGCAGCTCCACAGGGGATGAAAAACTGTTTTTT. It yields the protein CASSSTGDEKLFF.

This clonotype was seen only a few times. The rearrangement joins TRBV6-2 or TRBV6-3 to TRBJ2-1; D perhaps matches TRBD1 (5 bases). The V end was cut by 6 bases, the J end by 6 bases, with 15 bases between. The CDR3 is 14 amino acids. Germline loops: CDR1 MNHEY, CDR2 SVGEGT. CDR3 sequence: CASSKGLLPNEQFF. In DNA form, the CDR3 reads TGTGCCAGCAGCAAGGGGCTCCTCCCCAATGAGCAGTTCTTC.

The chain employs TRBV7-9 and TRBJ2-1, with a possible D match to TRBD1 (5 bases). Germline V lookup: CDR1 SEHNR, CDR2 FQNEAQ (reference sequence). The CDR3 runs 16 residues. Trimming removed 5 bases at V and 1 base at J, with 15 bases between. CDR3 coding DNA: TGTGCCAGCAGCCCCTACGGCAGGGCATCCTACAATGAGCAGTTCTTC. Its protein is CASSPYGRASYNEQFF.

This clonotype appeared a few times. V and J are TRBV6-2 or TRBV6-3 and TRBJ1-5; a weak D match, TRBD1 (5 bases). The ends were cut back, 7 bases at V and 5 bases at J, with 24 bases in the middle. Germline loops: CDR1 MNHEY, CDR2 SVGEGT. The CDR3 consists of 17 residues. CDR3 nucleotide sequence: TGTGCCAGCACCCCCTCCCGGGGATGGGGGAGAGATCAGCCCCAGCATTTT. Encoded protein: CASTPSRGWGRDQPQHF.

This clonotype was seen repeatedly, ten times or more. The chain combines TRBV20-1 with TRBJ1-1; the D gene is possibly TRBD1 (5 bases). This CDR3 contains 15 residues. Germline V lookup: CDR1 DFQATT, CDR2 SNEGSKA (reference sequence). Trimming stripped 6 bases from V and 4 bases from J, with 21 bases between. CDR3 nucleotides: TGCAGTGCCGCAATCCGGGGCGTATTGGGCACTGAAGCTTTCTTT. Translating it yields CSAAIRGVLGTEAFF.

J is TRBJ2-7 and V is TRBV29-1; TRBD1 aligns across 7 bases. Germline-derived CDR1 and CDR2 are SQVTM and ANQGSEA. V lost 6 bases to trimming and J lost 6 bases; unmatched junction nucleotides: 8. CDR3 length: 12 amino acids. CDR3 region: CSVGTADREQYF. CDR3 in DNA: TGCAGCGTCGGGACAGCTGACCGCGAGCAGTACTTC.

This clonotype was observed at least ten times. The genes are TRBV5-5 and TRBJ1-3; D gene uncertain. V was cut by 0 bases and J by 4 bases, with 2 bases left in between. CDR3 length equals 12 residues. The germline CDR1 and CDR2 sequences are SGHKS and YYEKEE (reference sequence). CDR3 DNA sequence: TGTGCCAGCAGCTTGGAAGGAAACACCATATATTTT. Amino acids: CASSLEGNTIYF.

The V and J genes are TRBV4-3 and TRBJ2-3; tentative D call: TRBD2 (6 bases). The germline CDR1 and CDR2 sequences are LGHNA and YSLEER. Trimming removed 0 bases at V and 4 bases at J, with 20 bases between. The CDR3 sequence is 18 residues long. CDR3 in amino acids: CASSQDIGGIRMADTQYF. The CDR3 nucleotides are TGCGCCAGCAGCCAAGACATTGGCGGGATCAGGATGGCAGATACGCAGTATTTT.

This chain uses TRBV29-1 with TRBJ2-7, with 7 bases aligning to TRBD1. CDR1 and CDR2 (germline): SQVTM, ANQGSEA. The CDR3 has 11 amino acids. The V segment lost 6 bases and the J segment 3 bases; nucleotides outside the gene matches: 2. The CDR3 is CSVGQVYEQYF. The CDR3 DNA is TGCAGCGTCGGACAGGTCTACGAGCAGTACTTC.

This sequence joins TRBV7-9 and TRBJ1-1, with D perhaps matching TRBD1 (5 bases). The CDR3 contains 12 residues. Deletions cut 5 bases from V and 6 bases from J, with 10 bases between. Germline values: CDR1 SEHNR, CDR2 FQNEAQ (reference sequence). The CDR3 DNA follows: TGTGCCAGCAGCGTTCCGGGGGCTGAAGCTTTCTTT. Its translation is CASSVPGAEAFF.

This clonotype was observed a handful of times. The V call is TRBV6-2 or TRBV6-3, the J call TRBJ2-4; D perhaps matches TRBD1 (5 bases). Germline CDR1 reads MNHEY; CDR2 reads SVGEGT. The germline V and J ends were trimmed by 6 bases and 16 bases, with 19 bases remaining between them. This CDR3 has 12 residues. CDR3 sequence reads: CASSPYPGAPYF. The CDR3 DNA reads as TGTGCCAGCAGCCCTTACCCTGGGGCACCCTACTTC.

V gene TRBV24-1 combines with J gene TRBJ2-2; D remains unclear. The CDR3 length is 14 residues. V dropped 4 bases and J dropped 0 bases, with 5 bases sitting between them. Germline-derived CDR1 and CDR2 are KGHDR and SFDVKD. CDR3 region: CATSEAANTGELFF. In DNA, the CDR3 is TGTGCCACCAGTGAAGCAGCGAACACCGGGGAGCTGTTTTTT.

This clonotype was recorded many times. The chain joins TRBV11-2 to TRBJ2-2; 8 bases are a match to TRBD2. The CDR3 contains 15 residues. Unmatched junction bases numbered 4, after V lost 0 bases and J lost 7 bases. Germline V gives CDR1 SGHAT, CDR2 FQNNGV. CDR3 residues: CASSLESGSNGELFF. CDR3 in DNA: TGTGCCAGCAGCTTAGAAAGCGGGAGTAACGGGGAGCTGTTTTTT.

The gene calls are TRBV3-1 and TRBJ2-2; D remains unclear. Germline V gene lookup returns CDR1 LGHDT and CDR2 YNNKEL (reference sequence). The CDR3 has 16 amino acids. Trimming took off 2 bases at V and 4 bases at J, with 14 bases between the two ends. CDR3 loop: CASSQSEWRPTGELFF. CDR3 sequence (DNA): TGTGCCAGCAGCCAATCCGAATGGCGACCCACCGGGGAGCTGTTTTTT. The variable domain in full, completed from reference TRBV3-1 and TRBJ2-2, reads DTAVSQTPKYLVTQMGNDKSIKCEQNLGHDTMYWYKQDSKKFLKIMFSYNNKELIINETVPNRFSPKSPDKAHLNLHINSLELGDSAVYFCASSQSEWRPTGELFFGEGSRLTVL.

The rearrangement links TRBV7-2 to TRBJ2-7, with TRBD2 matching over 13 bases. Germline CDR1 is SGHTA and CDR2 is FQGNSA. This CDR3 is built from 17 residues. V was clipped by 2 bases and J by 6 bases; unmatched bases: 10. The CDR3 sequence is CASSLPLSLAGGPEQYF. DNA for the CDR3: TGTGCCAGCAGCTTACCCTTATCACTAGCGGGAGGGCCCGAGCAGTACTTC.

This clonotype was picked up many times. The chain carries TRBV12-3 or TRBV12-4 and TRBJ2-1; the match to TRBD2 covers 9 bases. Trimming at V came to 6 bases and at J to 1 base, leaving 10 bases not matched to a gene. The CDR3 is made up of 17 amino acids. CDR3 in DNA: TGTGCCAGCAGGGGCTGGTCTAGCGGGACATCCTACAATGAGCAGTTCTTC. Protein: CASRGWSSGTSYNEQFF.

V usage is TRBV7-2 and J usage is TRBJ1-3, with TRBD1 identical over 7 bases. Losses at the gene ends were 1 base for V and 4 bases for J; bases not matched to a gene: 4. Per germline, CDR1 SGHTA and CDR2 FQGNSA. The CDR3 runs to 15 residues. As DNA, the CDR3 is TGTGCCAGCAGCTTAGGACAGGGCCAAGGAAACACCATATATTTT. Translation: CASSLGQGQGNTIYF. The variable domain in full, completed from reference TRBV7-2 and TRBJ1-3, reads GAGVSQSPSNKVTEKGKDVELRCDPISGHTALYWYRQSLGQGLEFLIYFQGNSAPDKSGLPSDRFSAERTGGSVSTLTIQRTQQEDSAVYLCASSLGQGQGNTIYFGEGSWLTVV.

This clonotype showed up just a few times. The chain has TRBV12-3 or TRBV12-4 and TRBJ2-3; D gene uncertain. Trimming cost V 5 bases and J 1 base, with 7 bases left between them. The CDR3 loop spans 13 amino acids. CDR3: CASSAHRTDTQYF. CDR3 DNA sequence: TGTGCCAGCAGTGCTCATCGCACAGATACGCAGTATTTT.

V usage is TRBV29-1 and J usage is TRBJ2-7, with TRBD2 matching 10 bases. Germline-derived CDR1 and CDR2 are SQVTM and ANQGSEA. The CDR3 runs 16 residues. The J segment lost 1 base and the V segment lost 4 bases, leaving 10 bases of the junction unmatched. CDR3 residues: CSVVLGLAEASYEQYF. The CDR3 coding sequence is TGCAGCGTTGTTTTAGGACTAGCGGAGGCATCCTACGAGCAGTACTTC.